The T cell receptor beta chain described here comes from a study of T-cell memory formation after mild COVID-19 (dated by TCRdb to 2020 to 2023). With regard to the full study: Most TCR sequence clusters were specific to one of the two donors. In two donors, T-cell clones that expanded and contracted after mild COVID-19 were followed by sequencing TCRalpha and TCRbeta repertoires longitudinally. The cohort was made up of two young adult volunteers, one female and one male, who were previously healthy. Results and caveats for the whole study, not just this receptor: Contracting CD4+ clones turned up mainly in the CM and EM memory subsets, whereas EMRA was where CD8+ clones were enriched. Whether the second-wave clones peaking on day 37 were SARS-CoV-2 specific was not confirmed. Some responding clones were detected in pre-infection memory, suggesting pre-existing cross-reactive memory T cells joined the SARS-CoV-2 response. Balanced CD4/CD8 phenotypes were observed for clones contracting from day 15 to 85, whereas a bias towards CD4+ was observed for a second wave of clones expanding from day 15 to 37. The study covered only two mild cases, and larger cohorts including severe cases with pre-infection samples were considered necessary.

Details on this clonotype: The specificity of this receptor is unknown. Base qualities were left out, and no much larger clone turns up one base away.

The sequencing machine was an Illumina NovaSeq 6000. cDNA libraries for TCRalpha and TCRbeta were prepared by 5'RACE using constant-segment primers, with sample barcodes and unique molecular identifiers added. Trizol reagent was used to extract RNA from every sample. Amplification of the libraries took two PCR steps, and the second step added a second sample barcode plus Illumina TruSeq adapters. The libraries were sequenced on an Illumina NovaSeq using 2 x 150 bp paired-end reads. The study's processing was this. With migec v1.2.7, reads were demultiplexed and then collapsed into UMI-guided consensus sequences. With mixcr v2.1.11, UMI consensuses were aligned to TRA and TRB V and J templates and assembled into clonotypes. Expanded or contracted clonotypes were those called significant by both edgeR and NoisET, with noise models trained on biological replicates. For edgeR calls, a false discovery rate-adjusted p below 0.01 and a log2 fold-change threshold of 1 were applied. PCA with hierarchical clustering of max-normalized trajectories of the 1000 most abundant clonotypes was used as exploratory dynamics analysis. The CD4 or CD8 phenotype of responding clones was assigned using the separately sequenced CD4+ and CD8+ repertoires. TCRdb reworked the public reads: Q25 trimming with fastp, MiXCR clone assembly, productive beta chains retained. Rows with a matching CDR3 protein are joined into one entry that keeps the most common DNA and genes. In this record, the V and J calls reflect TCRdb's handling and not the investigators' own analysis. This sample is represented by about 130,000 distinct CDR3 sequences; 16% of them were singletons. Roughly 13% of the sample goes to the ten largest clones.

PBMCs were isolated by Ficoll-Paque density gradient centrifugation. A distance of 5 bases separates the germline ends of V and J, which lose 5 bases and 0 bases respectively. The germline V gene gives CDR1 as KGHDR and CDR2 as SFDVKD. Spanning cysteine to phenylalanine, the CDR3 consists of 13 amino acids. Only the CDR3 DNA is retained, 39 bases long and in frame from the first base. Sequenced: PBMCs or a T cell subset sorted from them (not recorded which). The chain is assembled from TRBV24-1 and TRBJ2-3, with the D gene not confidently named. This receptor was obtained from an adult woman who had mild COVID-19 (a few samples of this study predate the infection). The sample titles of this study are shuffled in the database, so cell type and time point are left out; the donor was told from shared clones. CDR3 reads: CATSAGSTDTQYF. The DNA reads as follows: TGTGCCACCAGTGCGGGCAGCACAGATACGCAGTATTTT.